This T cell receptor beta chain derives from a study of T cells in Graves' hyperthyroidism and ophthalmopathy. General study points: Blood also held most thyroid clonotypes expanded beyond 0.001. The authors' 13 V-J model separated ophthalmopathy from stable hyperthyroidism.

This clonotype was recorded many times. Its antigen remains unknown. An absence of ophthalmopathy progression within 18 months meant stable Graves' hyperthyroidism. The CDR3 regions of TCR beta were amplified from RNA transcripts. HTBI primers were used for first-round RT-PCR of the TCR CDR3. From the multiplex PCR reads, TCRdb called clonotypes with MiXCR, one entry per CDR3 protein. The sample has 94,000 or so distinct CDR3 sequences; around 50% are singletons. Germline CDR1 reads SGHTA; CDR2 reads FQGNSA. The V and J ends lost 6 bases and 2 bases respectively, with 26 bases between them. The CDR3 consists of 18 residues.

Sequences were obtained from blood. The chain couples TRBV7-2 to TRBJ2-7; D perhaps matches TRBD2 (8 bases). The sequence was collected from a woman in her 40s with Graves' hyperthyroidism. The CDR3 sequence is CASSSPGGGGRRPYEQYF. The CDR3, as DNA: TGTGCCAGCAGTTCCCCAGGAGGGGGCGGGAGGAGACCCTACGAGCAGTACTTC.